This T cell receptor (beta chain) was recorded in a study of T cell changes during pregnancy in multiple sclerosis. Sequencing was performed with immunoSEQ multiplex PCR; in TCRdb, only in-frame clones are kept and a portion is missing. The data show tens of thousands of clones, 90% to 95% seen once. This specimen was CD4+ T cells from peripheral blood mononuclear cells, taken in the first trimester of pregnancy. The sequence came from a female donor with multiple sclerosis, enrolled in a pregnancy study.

CDR3 in amino acids: CASTGRRGTGGLYGYTF. Written as DNA, the CDR3 is TGTGCCAGCACGGGGCGTAGGGGGACAGGGGGTCTATATGGCTACACCTTC. The rearrangement uses TRBV27 and TRBJ1-2, with TRBD1 matching 11 bases. The ends lost 7 bases at V and 5 bases at J; junction bases unmatched: 15. Germline values: CDR1 MNHEY, CDR2 SMNVEV (reference sequence). The CDR3 is made up of 17 amino acids.